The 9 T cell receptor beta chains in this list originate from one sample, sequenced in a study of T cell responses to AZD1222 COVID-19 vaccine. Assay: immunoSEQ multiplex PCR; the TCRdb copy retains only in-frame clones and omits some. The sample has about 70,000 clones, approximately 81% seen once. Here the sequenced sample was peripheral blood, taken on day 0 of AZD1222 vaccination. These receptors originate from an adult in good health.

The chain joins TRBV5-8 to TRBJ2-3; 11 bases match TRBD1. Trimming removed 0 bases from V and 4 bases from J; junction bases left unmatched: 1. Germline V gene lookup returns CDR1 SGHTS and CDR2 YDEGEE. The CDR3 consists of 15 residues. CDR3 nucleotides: TGTGCCAGCAGCTTGGGGACAGGGGGCGCAGATACGCAGTATTTT. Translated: CASSLGTGGADTQYF.

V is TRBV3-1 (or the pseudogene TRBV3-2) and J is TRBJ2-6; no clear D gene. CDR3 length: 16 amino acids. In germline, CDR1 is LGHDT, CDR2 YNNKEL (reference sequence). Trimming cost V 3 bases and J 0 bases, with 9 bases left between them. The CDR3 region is CASSQGVSSGANVLTF. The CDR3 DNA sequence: TGTGCCAGCAGCCAGGGTGTGAGCTCTGGGGCCAACGTCCTGACTTTC.

The CDR3 DNA sequence: TGTGCCAGCCAACTAACTCAGGTTTACAATGAGCAGTTCTTC. This codes for CASQLTQVYNEQFF. This rearrangement joins TRBV7-8 to TRBJ2-1, with D uncertain. This CDR3 contains 14 residues. The V gene lost 8 bases and the J gene lost 4 bases, with 15 bases spanning the gap. The germline gives CDR1 SGHVS, CDR2 FQNEAQ.

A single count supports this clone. CDR3 protein: CASNAEPRGSEQFF. CDR3 sequence (DNA): TGTGCCAGCAACGCTGAACCGCGGGGCTCTGAGCAGTTCTTC. The V and J genes are TRBV6-5 and TRBJ2-1; possible D gene TRBD2, 6 bases. Trimming took off 7 bases at V and 9 bases at J, with 19 bases between the two ends. CDR1 MNHEY and CDR2 SVGAGI come from the germline V gene. There are 14 residues in the CDR3.

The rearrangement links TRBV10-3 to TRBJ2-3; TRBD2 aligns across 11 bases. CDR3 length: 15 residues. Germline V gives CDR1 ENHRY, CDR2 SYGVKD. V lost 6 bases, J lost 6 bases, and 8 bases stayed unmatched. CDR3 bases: TGTGCCATCAGGGAGACTAGCGGGAATTTGGATACGCAGTATTTT. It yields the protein CAIRETSGNLDTQYF.

In nucleotides, the CDR3 is TGTGCCAGCAGTTCCGTAAAACGTCAGCCCCAGCATTTT. It yields the protein CASSSVKRQPQHF. This chain joins TRBV6-5 and TRBJ1-5; D is ambiguous. The V gene's germline CDR1 is MNHEY and CDR2 SVGAGI. The ends were cut back, 4 bases at V and 6 bases at J, with 10 bases in the middle. The CDR3 loop spans 13 amino acids.

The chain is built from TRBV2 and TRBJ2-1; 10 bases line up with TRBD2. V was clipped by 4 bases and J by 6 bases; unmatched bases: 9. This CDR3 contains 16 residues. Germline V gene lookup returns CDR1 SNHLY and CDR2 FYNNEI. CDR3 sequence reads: CASSGQLAGSVNEQFF. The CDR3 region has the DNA TGTGCCAGCAGTGGTCAACTAGCGGGAAGTGTCAATGAGCAGTTCTTC. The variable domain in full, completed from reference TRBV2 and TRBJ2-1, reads EPEVTQTPSHQVTQMGQEVILRCVPISNHLYFYWYRQILGQKVEFLVSFYNNEISEKSEIFDDQFSVERPDGSNFTLKIRSTKLEDSAMYFCASSGQLAGSVNEQFFGPGTRLTVL.

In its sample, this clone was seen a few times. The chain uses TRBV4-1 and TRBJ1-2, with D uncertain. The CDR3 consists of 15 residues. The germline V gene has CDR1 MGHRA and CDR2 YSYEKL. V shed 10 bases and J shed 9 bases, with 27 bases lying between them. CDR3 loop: CAIEGSLLPYVSYTF. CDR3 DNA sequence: TGCGCCATCGAGGGCAGTCTACTCCCCTATGTGAGCTACACCTTC.

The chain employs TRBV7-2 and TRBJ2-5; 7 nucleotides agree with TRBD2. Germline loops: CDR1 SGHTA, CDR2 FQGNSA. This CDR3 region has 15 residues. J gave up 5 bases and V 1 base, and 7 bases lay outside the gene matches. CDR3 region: CASSLGGGEGETQYF. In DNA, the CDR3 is TGTGCCAGCAGCTTAGGTGGGGGGGAAGGGGAGACCCAGTACTTC.